Presented here are 9 T cell receptor beta chains from one specimen sequenced in a study of blood T cell repertoires in COVID-19. Measured with immunoSEQ multiplex PCR; TCRdb has only the in-frame clones, and not every one. The sample carries approximately 130,000 clones, under 85% recorded once. Sequenced: PBMCs or T cells enriched from blood (not recorded which). These receptor sequences come from a man under 40 who had recovered from COVID-19.

The chain is built from TRBV20-1 and TRBJ2-7; a possible D gene is TRBD1 (5 bases). The CDR3 is 14 residues long. Trimming removed 3 bases at V and 1 base at J, with 13 bases between. Per germline, CDR1 DFQATT and CDR2 SNEGSKA (reference sequence). The CDR3 nucleotides read TGCAGTGCTAGTAACGGAAGACAGTCCTACGAGCAGTACGTC. Its translation is CSASNGRQSYEQYV.

The table lists this clone with a count of one. The chain couples TRBV6-1 to TRBJ2-3; D is perhaps TRBD2 (5 bases). Germline-derived CDR1 and CDR2 are MNHNS and SASEGT. This CDR3 is 14 amino acids long. V dropped 3 bases and J dropped 1 base, with 8 bases sitting between them. CDR3 sequence reads: CASSDGVGTDTQYF. DNA of the CDR3: TGTGCCAGCAGTGACGGGGTAGGCACAGATACGCAGTATTTT.

This chain links TRBV12-3 or TRBV12-4 with TRBJ1-2; D remains ambiguous. The CDR3 is 12 amino acids. The V end was cut by 6 bases, the J end by 5 bases, with 10 bases between. CDR3 loop: CASRVPGYGYTF. In DNA, the CDR3 is TGTGCCAGCAGGGTACCGGGTTATGGCTACACCTTC.

This rearrangement joins TRBV11-2 to TRBJ2-1; 11 bases align to TRBD2. The CDR3 runs to 15 residues. J gave up 10 bases and V 7 bases, and 12 bases lay outside the gene matches. CDR1 and CDR2 from the germline V gene are SGHAT and FQNNGV. CDR3 nucleotide sequence: TGTGCCAGCAAGTTAGCACTAGCGGGAGTCGAGGAGCAGTTCTTC. This encodes CASKLALAGVEEQFF.

The rearrangement joins TRBV19 to TRBJ2-3; 7 bases are shared with TRBD2. J was trimmed by 5 bases and V by 2 bases; bases with no gene match: 7. Per germline, CDR1 LNHDA and CDR2 SQIVND (reference sequence). CDR3 length equals 15 residues. The CDR3 DNA reads as TGTGCCAGTAGTATACGAGCGGGGAGTAAAGATACGCAGTATTTT. Translating it yields CASSIRAGSKDTQYF. Full variable domain (remainder filled in from reference TRBV19 and TRBJ2-3): DGGITQSPKYLFRKEGQNVTLSCEQNLNHDAMYWYRQDPGQGLRLIYYSQIVNDFQKGDIAEGYSVSREKKESFPLTVTSAQKNPTAFYLCASSIRAGSKDTQYFGPGTRLTVL.

J is TRBJ1-5 and V is TRBV19; D not resolved. This CDR3 contains 12 residues. V lost 4 bases and J 7 bases, leaving 8 bases between the germline ends. CDR1 is LNHDA, CDR2 SQIVND, per germline (reference sequence). CDR3: CASSTSGQPQHF. DNA of the CDR3: TGTGCCAGTAGTACCTCCGGGCAGCCCCAGCATTTT.

CDR3 protein: CASSRAGNYGYTF. In nucleotides, the CDR3 is TGTGCCAGCAGCCGGGCAGGGAACTATGGCTACACCTTC. V gene TRBV6-2 or TRBV6-3 combines with J gene TRBJ1-2; possible D gene TRBD1, 5 bases. The germline V gene has CDR1 MNHEY and CDR2 SVGEGT. The CDR3 is 13 amino acids. V gave up 6 bases and J gave up 2 bases, with 10 bases separating them.

CDR3 protein: CASSQDAGQGNQPQHF. The CDR3 DNA is TGTGCCAGCAGCCAAGACGCTGGACAGGGCAATCAGCCCCAGCATTTT. This chain joins TRBV3-1 (or the pseudogene TRBV3-2) and TRBJ1-5; 7 nucleotides line up with TRBD1. The CDR3 sequence is 16 residues long. The germline CDR1 and CDR2 sequences are LGHDT and YNNKEL (reference sequence). With V trimmed by 0 bases and J by 2 bases, 4 bases remained unmatched.

The J gene is TRBJ1-5, the V gene TRBV29-1; D is perhaps TRBD1 (5 bases). The ends were cut back, 6 bases at V and 7 bases at J, with 10 bases in the middle. Germline CDR1 and CDR2: SQVTM and ANQGSEA. The CDR3 is 11 amino acids. The CDR3 DNA is TGCAGCGTAGGGGAGGGACAGCCCCAGCATTTT. Translating gives CSVGEGQPQHF.